The 18 T cell receptor beta chains below were found in one sample sequenced in a study of blood T cell repertoires in COVID-19. Some clones are missing from TCRdb's copy, which holds only in-frame ones; the method was immunoSEQ multiplex PCR. The repertoire consists of some 400,000 clones, with around 87% occurring once and the leading ten covering 1.3%. Sequencing was performed on PBMCs or T cells enriched from blood (not recorded which). These receptors were taken from a man aged 30 to 45 who had recovered from COVID-19.

A few counts support this clone. This chain connects TRBV5-5 to TRBJ1-6; TRBD1 matches 8 bases. J lost 9 bases, V lost 2 bases, and 4 bases had no gene match. The CDR3 spans 14 residues. CDR1 and CDR2 (germline): SGHKS, YYEKEE (reference sequence). The CDR3 is CASSFGQGGSPLHF. The CDR3 bases are TGTGCCAGCAGCTTTGGACAGGGCGGTTCACCCCTCCACTTT. Full variable domain (remainder filled in from reference TRBV5-5 and TRBJ1-6): DAGVTQSPTHLIKTRGQQVTLRCSPISGHKSVSWYQQVLGQGPQFIFQYYEKEERGRGNFPDRFSARQFPNYSSELNVNALLLGDSALYLCASSFGQGGSPLHFGNGTRLTVT.

For the CDR3, the DNA is TGTGCCAGCAGCCAAAAGATTACAGAAGAGACCCAGTACTTC. It is translated as CASSQKITEETQYF. The chain is built from TRBV14 and TRBJ2-5, with D uncertain. Trimming took off 2 bases at V and 3 bases at J, with 10 bases between the two ends. The CDR3 has 14 residues. Germline CDR1 SGHDN, CDR2 FVKESK.

The rearrangement joins TRBV5-4 to TRBJ2-6; D call uncertain. Germline V CDR1 and CDR2: SGHNT, YYREEE (reference sequence). The CDR3 runs 15 residues. Trimming took off 2 bases at V and 1 base at J, with 7 bases between the two ends. CDR3 region: CASSFSGSGANVLTF. In DNA form, the CDR3 reads TGTGCCAGCAGCTTTTCAGGTTCTGGGGCCAACGTCCTGACTTTC.

This clone was seen a single time. The CDR3 DNA reads TGTGCTAGTGGTTTCGGGACAGGGAATTCACCCCTCCACTTT. Amino acid sequence: CASGFGTGNSPLHF. The chain employs TRBV12-5 and TRBJ1-6, with 9 bases aligning to TRBD1. Looked up from germline, CDR1 is LGHNT and CDR2 is FRNRAP. After removal of 3 bases from V and 7 bases from J, the junction contained 1 base not matched to a gene. The CDR3 is 14 amino acids.

The chain couples TRBV29-1 to TRBJ1-1; maybe TRBD1 (5 bases). V was pared by 5 bases and J by 3 bases, with 10 bases between. Germline V gives CDR1 SQVTM, CDR2 ANQGSEA. CDR3 length: 12 amino acids. CDR3 nucleotides: TGCAGCGTTCAGGGCAGGCACACTGAAGCTTTCTTT. Its protein product is CSVQGRHTEAFF.

V and J are TRBV6-5 and TRBJ1-2; the match to TRBD1 covers 7 bases. Germline values: CDR1 MNHEY, CDR2 SVGAGI. Trimming removed 7 bases from V and 8 bases from J; junction bases left unmatched: 13. The CDR3 is made up of 14 amino acids. The DNA of the CDR3 is TGTGCCAGCAACACTCCTAAAGGGGGCGGCGGCTACACCTTC. This translates into CASNTPKGGGGYTF.

The chain links TRBV19 to TRBJ2-1; no clear D. This CDR3 region has 14 residues. Germline loops: CDR1 LNHDA, CDR2 SQIVND (reference sequence). V lost 8 bases and J lost 0, with 11 bases in between. DNA of the CDR3: TGTGCCAGTTCCCATACGAGCTCCTACAATGAGCAGTTCTTC. It yields the protein CASSHTSSYNEQFF.

The genes are TRBV4-1 and TRBJ2-3; 11 bases are shared with TRBD2. The V gene end was trimmed by 0 bases and the J gene end by 0 bases; junction bases not matched to a gene: 2. The CDR3 is made up of 17 amino acids. Germline V CDR1 and CDR2: MGHRA, YSYEKL. CDR3 sequence reads: CASSQELAGVSTDTQYF. The DNA for the CDR3 is TGCGCCAGCAGCCAAGAACTAGCGGGGGTTAGCACAGATACGCAGTATTTT.

This sequence joins TRBV6-4 and TRBJ2-1; possibly TRBD2 for D (6 bases). The V gene lost 3 bases and the J gene lost 4 bases, with 16 bases spanning the gap. The germline gives CDR1 MRHNA, CDR2 SNTAGT. The CDR3 sequence is 16 residues long. CDR3 bases: TGTGCCAGCAGTGAGGGTAGCGGTTTCTTATACAATGAGCAGTTCTTC. It yields the protein CASSEGSGFLYNEQFF.

DNA of the CDR3: TGCGCCAGCAGCCAAACCCCGGGACAGGGTCAAGAGACCCAGTACTTC. It is translated as CASSQTPGQGQETQYF. The chain carries TRBV4-1 and TRBJ2-5; 9 bases agree with TRBD1. Per germline, CDR1 MGHRA and CDR2 YSYEKL. Trimming cost V 2 bases and J 2 bases; bases outside gene matches: 6. This CDR3 contains 16 residues.

This sequence joins TRBV6-5 and TRBJ1-1; no clear D gene. Trimming cost V 3 bases and J 4 bases, with 15 bases left between them. Germline CDR1 and CDR2: MNHEY and SVGAGI. This CDR3 is built from 15 residues. The CDR3 sequence: CASSYSPGKSTEAFF. CDR3 bases: TGTGCCAGCAGTTATTCCCCGGGGAAGAGCACTGAAGCTTTCTTT.

This clone was recorded only once. The chain joins TRBV6-6 to TRBJ1-1, with no clear D. The germline gives CDR1 MNHNY, CDR2 SVGAGI (reference sequence). V was cut by 2 bases and J by 5 bases, with 15 bases left in between. The CDR3 consists of 15 residues. The CDR3: CASSYGEQTTTEAFF. For the CDR3, the DNA is TGTGCCAGCAGTTACGGCGAGCAAACTACGACTGAAGCTTTCTTT.

The rearrangement joins TRBV7-2 to TRBJ1-1; possibly TRBD1 for D (6 bases). The CDR3 covers 14 residues. V lost 5 bases and J lost 0, with 10 bases in between. Germline loops: CDR1 SGHTA, CDR2 FQGNSA. The CDR3 DNA sequence: TGTGCCAGCAGCATACAGGGTGTGAACACTGAAGCTTTCTTT. Protein product: CASSIQGVNTEAFF.

CDR3 DNA: TGCGCCAGCAGCCCAGGTGTTTCCTACAATGAGCAGTTCTTC. Protein product: CASSPGVSYNEQFF. This chain joins TRBV10-2 and TRBJ2-1; D is unresolved. Trimming stripped 6 bases from V and 1 base from J, with 10 bases between. The CDR3 runs 14 residues. From germline, CDR1 is WSHSY and CDR2 SAAADI.

A single count supports this clone. The rearrangement links TRBV4-1 to TRBJ1-4, with D possibly being TRBD1 (6 bases). CDR1 is MGHRA and CDR2 is YSYEKL in the germline V gene. V lost 3 bases, J lost 4 bases, and 12 bases lay in between. The CDR3 is 15 residues long. The CDR3 reads CASSHKDRVNEKLFF. CDR3 DNA: TGCGCCAGCAGCCATAAGGACAGAGTTAATGAAAAACTGTTTTTT.

This sequence joins TRBV4-3 and TRBJ1-2; D is perhaps TRBD1 (5 bases). Trimming removed 0 bases from V and 1 base from J, with 12 bases in between. The CDR3 consists of 16 residues. Germline loops: CDR1 LGHNA, CDR2 YSLEER. The CDR3 reads CASSQESGWVNYGYTF. CDR3 nucleotides: TGCGCCAGCAGCCAAGAATCAGGGTGGGTTAACTATGGCTACACCTTC.

The rearrangement joins TRBV6-5 to TRBJ1-1, with 11 bases identical to TRBD1. CDR1 is MNHEY, CDR2 SVGAGI, per germline. J lost 5 bases, V lost 8 bases, and 4 bases had no gene match. CDR3 length equals 13 residues. This CDR3 is CASRRDRGTEAFF. The CDR3 nucleotides read TGTGCCAGCCGCCGGGACAGGGGGACTGAAGCTTTCTTT.

J is TRBJ1-6 and V is TRBV9; TRBD1 agrees at 7 bases. V lost 4 bases, J lost 9 bases, and 7 bases stayed unmatched. The germline V gene has CDR1 SGDLS and CDR2 YYNGEE. The CDR3 runs 14 residues. Here the CDR3 reads CASSPRQGGSPLHF. The CDR3 DNA is TGTGCCAGCAGCCCCAGACAGGGAGGTTCACCCCTCCACTTT.